This T cell receptor (beta chain) was captured by sequencing in a study of human T cells and chemical hapten exposure. On the study more broadly: The sensitizing agent was 2% DPC, placed on roughly 2 cm by roughly 2 cm of upper inner arm skin.

Sample time point: patch test 2, 6 weeks after DPC sensitization. Treatment here: therapeutic diphenylcyclopropenone sensitization with weekly scalp DPC. This clonotype has more than one count but fewer than ten. Methods used by the authors: A typical sample had around 96,000 TCRs, with about 20,000 to 700,000 overall. TCRdb recomputed calls from the RACE reads with MiXCR, one row per CDR3 protein. TCRdb's processing, not the study's, gives the V and J calls here. The sample yields about 70,000 distinct CDR3 sequences, about 9% seen once. This CDR3 spans 13 amino acids. Germline loops: CDR1 SQVTM, CDR2 ANQGSEA. Trimming cost V 4 bases and J 7 bases, with 16 bases left between them.

This receptor was taken from a woman aged 50 to 60 with alopecia areata. Some clones in this sample may be carry-over from other donors' samples. Material: whole blood, obtained in connection with sensitization to the hapten diphenylcyclopropenone (DPC). V is TRBV29-1 and J is TRBJ1-2, with a tentative D call TRBD1 (6 bases). CDR3 sequence: CSVGLVGAAGYTF. DNA of the CDR3: TGCAGCGTTGGTTTGGTGGGGGCTGCTGGCTACACCTTC.